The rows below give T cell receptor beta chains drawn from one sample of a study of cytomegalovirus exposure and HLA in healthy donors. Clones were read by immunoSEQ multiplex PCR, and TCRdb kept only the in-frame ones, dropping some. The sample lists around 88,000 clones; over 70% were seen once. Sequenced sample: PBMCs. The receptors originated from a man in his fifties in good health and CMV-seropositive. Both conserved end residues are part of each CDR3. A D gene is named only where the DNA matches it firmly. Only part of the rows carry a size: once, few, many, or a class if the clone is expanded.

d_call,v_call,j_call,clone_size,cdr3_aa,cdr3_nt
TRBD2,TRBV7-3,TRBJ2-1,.,CASSLTSGGGISEQFF,TGTGCCAGCAGCTTGACTAGCGGGGGAGGTATTAGTGAGCAGTTCTTC
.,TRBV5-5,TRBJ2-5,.,CASSSQPETETQYF,TGTGCCAGCAGCTCCCAACCGGAGACAGAGACCCAGTACTTC
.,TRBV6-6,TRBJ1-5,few,CASSYTDNQPQNF,TGTGCCAGCAGTTACACCGACAATCAGCCCCAGAATTTT
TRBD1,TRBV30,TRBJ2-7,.,CAWIQWTGTFYEQYF,TGTGCCTGGATACAGTGGACAGGGACTTTCTACGAGCAGTACTTC
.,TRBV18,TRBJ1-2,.,CASSLFDTNYGYTF,TGTGCCAGCTCACTCTTCGACACTAACTATGGCTACACCTTC
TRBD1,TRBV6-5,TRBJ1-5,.,CASRSGQGNFQPQHF,TGTGCCAGCAGAAGTGGACAGGGGAACTTTCAGCCCCAGCATTTT
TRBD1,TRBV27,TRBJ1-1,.,CASSFDRVNTEAFF,TGTGCCAGCAGTTTCGACAGGGTGAACACTGAAGCTTTCTTT
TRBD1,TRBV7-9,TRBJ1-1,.,CASSFDRDRNTEAFF,TGTGCCAGCAGCTTTGACCGGGACAGGAACACTGAAGCTTTCTTT
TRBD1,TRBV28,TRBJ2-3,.,CASRPQGVTDTQYF,TGTGCCAGCAGGCCTCAGGGGGTCACAGATACGCAGTATTTT
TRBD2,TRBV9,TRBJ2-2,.,CASRTSGGNTGELFF,TGTGCCAGCAGGACTAGCGGGGGAAACACCGGGGAGCTGTTTTTT
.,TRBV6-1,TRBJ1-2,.,CASSEASGSWGYTF,TGTGCCAGCAGTGAAGCTTCAGGGTCTTGGGGCTACACCTTC
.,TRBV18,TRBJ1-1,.,CASSPLTGLYMNTEAFF,TGTGCCAGCTCACCATTAACAGGGCTGTACATGAACACTGAAGCTTTCTTT
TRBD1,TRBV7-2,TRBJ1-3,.,CASSLTGAGNTIYF,TGTGCCAGCAGCTTAACAGGGGCTGGAAACACCATATATTTT
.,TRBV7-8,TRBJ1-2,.,CASSYDSNYGYTF,TGTGCCAGCAGCTACGACAGCAACTATGGCTACACCTTC
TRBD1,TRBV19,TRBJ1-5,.,CASSIRQGWDGNQPQHF,TGTGCCAGTAGTATTCGACAGGGGTGGGACGGCAATCAGCCCCAGCATTTT
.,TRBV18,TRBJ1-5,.,CASSPDYNQPQHF,TGTGCCAGCTCACCGGACTACAATCAGCCCCAGCATTTT
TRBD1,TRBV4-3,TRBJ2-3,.,CASSQNLAGQGAPDTQYF,TGCGCCAGCAGCCAAAACCTCGCGGGACAGGGGGCCCCAGATACGCAGTATTTT
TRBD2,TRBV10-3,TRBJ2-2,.,CAISELVSGGSYTGELFF,TGTGCCATCAGTGAGCTCGTTAGCGGGGGGTCTTACACCGGGGAGCTGTTTTTT
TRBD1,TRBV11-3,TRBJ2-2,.,CASSPRDRNTGELFF,TGTGCCAGCAGCCCCCGGGACAGGAACACCGGGGAGCTGTTTTTT
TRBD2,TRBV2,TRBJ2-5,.,CASSSGGPNVKTQYF,TGTGCCAGCAGTTCGGGGGGGCCGAATGTAAAGACCCAGTACTTC
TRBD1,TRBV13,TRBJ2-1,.,CASSSGTAGRSYNEQFF,TGTGCCAGCAGCTCCGGGACAGCCGGCCGTTCCTACAATGAGCAGTTCTTC
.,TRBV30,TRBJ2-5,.,CAWSDPRGAETQYF,TGTGCCTGGAGCGACCCCCGGGGGGCAGAGACCCAGTACTTC
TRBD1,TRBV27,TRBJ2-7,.,CATGGWLAGGGEQYF,TGTGCCACAGGGGGATGGCTGGCAGGGGGTGGCGAGCAGTACTTC
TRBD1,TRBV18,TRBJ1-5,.,CASSPLQGAVGASNQPQHF,TGTGCCAGCTCACCACTCCAGGGGGCTGTGGGGGCTAGCAATCAGCCCCAGCATTTT
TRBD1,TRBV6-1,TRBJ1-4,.,CASSQGQAEKLFF,TGTGCCAGCAGCCAAGGACAGGCTGAAAAACTGTTTTTT
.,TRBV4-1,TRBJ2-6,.,CASREDPPGDNVLTF,TGCGCCAGCAGGGAGGACCCCCCCGGGGACAACGTCCTGACTTTC
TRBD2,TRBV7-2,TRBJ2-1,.,CASSQSGGALNEQFF,TGTGCCAGCAGCCAGAGCGGGGGGGCCCTAAATGAGCAGTTCTTC
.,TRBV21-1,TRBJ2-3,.,CASSSRKQGTDTQYF,TGTGCCAGCAGCAGCAGGAAGCAAGGCACAGATACGCAGTATTTT
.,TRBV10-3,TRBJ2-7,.,CAIRITSSYEQYF,TGTGCCATCAGGATAACAAGTTCCTACGAGCAGTACTTC
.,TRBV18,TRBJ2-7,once,CASSPNGGSYEQYF,TGTGCCAGCTCACCCAACGGGGGTTCCTACGAGCAGTACTTC
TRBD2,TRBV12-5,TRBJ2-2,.,CASGSRLAGDTGELFF,TGTGCTAGTGGTTCCCGACTAGCGGGCGACACCGGGGAGCTGTTTTTT
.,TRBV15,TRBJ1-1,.,CATSPRGVTEAFF,TGTGCCACCAGCCCTCGGGGGGTTACTGAAGCTTTCTTT
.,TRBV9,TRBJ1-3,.,CASSVEWSANGGNTIYF,TGTGCCAGCAGCGTAGAGTGGTCAGCCAACGGGGGAAACACCATATATTTT
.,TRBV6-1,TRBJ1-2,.,CASSEDAGGYGYPF,TGTGCCAGCAGTGAAGACGCAGGTGGCTATGGCTACCCCTTC
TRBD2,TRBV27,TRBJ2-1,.,CASRLAGGNEQFF,TGTGCCAGCCGACTAGCGGGGGGGAATGAGCAGTTCTTC
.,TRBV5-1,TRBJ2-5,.,CASSLGGRLQETQYF,TGCGCCAGCAGCTTGGGTGGCAGATTGCAAGAGACCCAGTACTTC
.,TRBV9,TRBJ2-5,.,CASSVLQGTQETQYF,TGTGCCAGCAGCGTACTACAGGGAACCCAAGAGACCCAGTACTTC
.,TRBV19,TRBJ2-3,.,CASTEQFGTDTQYF,TGTGCCAGTACTGAACAGTTTGGCACAGATACGCAGTATTTT
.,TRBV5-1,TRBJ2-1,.,CASSLEGGSLSEQFF,TGCGCCAGCAGCTTGGAGGGGGGGTCTCTGAGTGAGCAGTTCTTC
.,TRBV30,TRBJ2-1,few,CAWNKQVSSYNEQFF,TGTGCCTGGAACAAACAGGTGAGCTCCTACAATGAGCAGTTCTTC
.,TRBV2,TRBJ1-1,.,CASSAQGNTEAFF,TGTGCCAGCAGTGCGCAGGGGAACACTGAAGCTTTCTTT
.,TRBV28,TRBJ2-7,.,CASSLTGNEQYF,TGTGCCAGCAGTTTAACAGGGAACGAGCAGTACTTC
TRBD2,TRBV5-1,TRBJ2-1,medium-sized,CASSLAGGVGYNEQFF,TGCGCCAGCAGCTTGGCCGGGGGGGTTGGGTACAATGAGCAGTTCTTC
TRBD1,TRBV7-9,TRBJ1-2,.,CASSLDTGVTSGYPF,TGTGCCAGCAGCTTAGACACAGGGGTAACGAGTGGCTACCCCTTC
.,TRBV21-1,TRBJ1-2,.,CASSFLGYTF,TGTGCCAGCAGCTTCCTGGGCTACACCTTC
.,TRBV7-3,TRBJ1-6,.,CASSLMADNSPLHF,TGTGCCAGCAGCTTAATGGCAGATAATTCACCCCTCCACTTT